This record covers a single TCR beta chain. Its cognate antigen is unknown. This specimen comes from a study of cytomegalovirus exposure and HLA in healthy donors. Study-level findings and limits: According to a later analysis, TCR clusters from the first cohort tended to co-occur in the roughly 130 validation repertoires. While the bulk of TCR sequences proved rare, some public TCRs turned up in many donors.

Sequenced by immunoSEQ multiplex PCR; TCRdb stores in-frame clones only, minus some. Among 110,000 or so clones listed, 86% were seen once. This clonotype was obtained from a young man in good health and CMV-seronegative. The sequenced sample consisted of PBMCs.

The CDR3 spells CASSPQVNEKLFF. In nucleotides, the CDR3 is TGTGCCAGCAGTCCACAGGTTAATGAAAAACTGTTTTTT. The gene calls are TRBV27 and TRBJ1-4, with a tentative D call TRBD1 (5 bases). Looked up from germline, CDR1 is MNHEY and CDR2 is SMNVEV (reference sequence). The CDR3 runs to 13 residues. The V end was cut by 5 bases, the J end by 4 bases, with 8 bases between.